This record looks at one T cell receptor (beta chain) sequence and its context. This record belongs to a study of OX40 agonist ivuxolimab in advanced cancers. In the study overall: In this trial design, patients received ivuxolimab intravenously at 0.01 to 10 mg/kg every 2 weeks. Aged roughly 23 to 80 with a mean of 60 years, they were approximately 80% male.

Clones were read by immunoSEQ multiplex PCR, and TCRdb kept only the in-frame ones, dropping some. The sample has tens of thousands of clones, approximately 83% seen once. Sampling times: baseline, cycle 4 day 1, cycle 7 day 1. This CDR3 contains 15 residues. Per the germline V gene, CDR1 is LNHDA and CDR2 is SQIVND (reference sequence). Deletions cut 7 bases from V and 1 base from J, with 14 bases between. The sequence derives from an adult with an advanced solid tumor such as melanoma, head and neck, liver or kidney cancer. The chain joins TRBV19 to TRBJ2-1; D possibly matches TRBD1 or TRBD2 (6 bases each). Sequenced here: CD4+ or CD8+ T cells sorted from blood, sampled in a trial of the OX40 agonist ivuxolimab. The DNA for the CDR3 is TGTGCCAGTAACCGGAGGGGGGTATCCTACAATGAGCAGTTCTTC. Amino acids: CASNRRGVSYNEQFF. The whole variable domain, filled in from reference TRBV19 and TRBJ2-1, reads DGGITQSPKYLFRKEGQNVTLSCEQNLNHDAMYWYRQDPGQGLRLIYYSQIVNDFQKGDIAEGYSVSREKKESFPLTVTSAQKNPTAFYLCASNRRGVSYNEQFFGPGTRLTVL.